The 24 T cell receptor beta chains below come from one sample, sequenced in a study of memory CD8 T cells in hepatitis C reinfection. TCRdb's copy holds only in-frame clones and misses some; the assay was immunoSEQ multiplex PCR. The repertoire holds 45,000 to 55,000 clones, with 89% as singletons. Indicated time point: pre-reinfection, 55 to 20 weeks before reinfection detection. The sorted cells went straight to TCR sequencing with no prior in vitro expansion. The sample consisted of naive CD8+ T cells sorted from blood. The receptors derive from a man between 18 and 29 years old with hepatitis C virus infection.

The rearrangement joins TRBV5-8 to TRBJ1-2, with D tentatively TRBD1 (5 bases). CDR1 and CDR2 (germline): SGHTS, YDEGEE. This CDR3 spans 15 amino acids. V was clipped by 6 bases and J by 3 bases, with 18 bases between them. The CDR3 DNA follows: TGTGCCAGCACCCTGGAGGGGTGGGGAGACTATGGCTACACCTTC. It yields the protein CASTLEGWGDYGYTF.

The V and J genes are TRBV7-9 and TRBJ2-7; TRBD1 is a possible D gene (5 bases). Trimming left V 0 bases short and J 6 bases short, with 15 bases between. The germline V gene has CDR1 SEHNR and CDR2 FQNEAQ (reference sequence). The CDR3 has 15 amino acids. DNA of the CDR3: TGTGCCAGCAGCTTAGCGCAGGGCAGGATTCGCGAGCAGTACTTC. Its protein is CASSLAQGRIREQYF.

V and J are TRBV11-2 and TRBJ2-7, with TRBD2 as a possible D gene (5 bases). V was cut by 5 bases and J by 0 bases, with 14 bases left in between. Germline values: CDR1 SGHAT, CDR2 FQNNGV. The CDR3 length is 15 residues. The CDR3 bases are TGTGCCAGCAGCCTGGGCCGGGGATTCTCCTACGAGCAGTACTTC. Protein: CASSLGRGFSYEQYF. Full variable domain (rest looked up from reference TRBV11-2 and TRBJ2-7): EAGVAQSPRYKIIEKRQSVAFWCNPISGHATLYWYQQILGQGPKLLIQFQNNGVVDDSQLPKDRFSAERLKGVDSTLKIQPAKLEDSAVYLCASSLGRGFSYEQYFGPGTRLTVT.

The chain employs TRBV21-1 and TRBJ2-4; TRBD1 is the table's D call, not checked against the DNA. TRBV21-1 corresponds to a pseudogene. This CDR3 comprises 14 residues. The CDR3 sequence: CASKTGIAKNIQYF. DNA of the CDR3: TGTGCCAGCAAGACAGGGATAGCCAAAAACATTCAGTACTTC.

V and J are TRBV7-9 and TRBJ2-1; maybe TRBD2 (6 bases). Trimming pared 5 bases from V and 5 bases from J, leaving 16 bases between. The V gene's germline CDR1 is SEHNR and CDR2 FQNEAQ (reference sequence). The length of the CDR3 is 15 residues. The CDR3, as DNA: TGTGCCAGCAGCCCTACGACTAGTCCCGACAATGAGCAGTTCTTC. This sequence encodes CASSPTTSPDNEQFF.

This clone appeared a single time. The gene calls are TRBV27 and TRBJ2-1; 7 bases map to TRBD1. From germline, CDR1 is MNHEY and CDR2 SMNVEV (reference sequence). There are 14 residues in the CDR3. Trimming took 6 bases from V and 1 from J; bases not matched to a gene: 3. The CDR3 sequence is CASSPGGSYNEQFF. Written as DNA, the CDR3 is TGTGCCAGCAGCCCAGGGGGTTCCTACAATGAGCAGTTCTTC.

This chain links TRBV6-5 with TRBJ2-3, with 7 bases identical to TRBD2. CDR1 and CDR2 (germline): MNHEY, SVGAGI. The CDR3 covers 14 residues. V lost 6 bases and J lost 0; bases outside the gene matches: 3. The CDR3 loop is CASRVAGSTDTQYF. The CDR3 region has the DNA TGTGCCAGCAGGGTAGCGGGTAGCACAGATACGCAGTATTTT.

This chain links TRBV19 with TRBJ1-5, with 8 bases that match TRBD1. This CDR3 is 16 amino acids long. V trimming: 1 base; J trimming: 7 bases; junction bases outside the gene matches: 9. Per germline, CDR1 LNHDA and CDR2 SQIVND (reference sequence). The CDR3 is CASSIGSRGQKQPQHF. The CDR3 DNA sequence: TGTGCCAGTAGTATAGGGAGCAGGGGGCAGAAGCAGCCCCAGCATTTT.

The chain links TRBV13 to TRBJ1-3, with TRBD1 as a possible D gene (5 bases). The CDR3 is made up of 15 amino acids. Germline assignment: CDR1 PRHDT and CDR2 FYEKMQ (reference sequence). Trimming cost V 2 bases and J 0 bases, with 8 bases left between them. CDR3 coding DNA: TGTGCCAGCAGCTTAAGGGGTTCCTCTGGAAACACCATATATTTT. Translation gives CASSLRGSSGNTIYF.

The chain joins TRBV4-1 to TRBJ2-5; 8 bases align to TRBD1. The J call may be mistaken, given a closer DNA end match to TRBJ2-7. This CDR3 contains 15 residues. The V gene's germline CDR1 is MGHRA and CDR2 YSYEKL. The CDR3 bases are TGCGCCAGCAGCCAAGTCGGACAGGGAGGCTACGAGCAGTACTTC. It yields the protein CASSQVGQGGYEQYF.

This chain joins TRBV2 and TRBJ1-5; TRBD1 aligns across 10 bases. J gave up 1 base and V 5 bases, and 11 bases lay outside the gene matches. Per the germline V gene, CDR1 is SNHLY and CDR2 is FYNNEI. CDR3 size: 18 residues. The CDR3 sequence is CASSQTGGEASSNQPQHF. CDR3 DNA: TGTGCCAGCAGTCAGACAGGGGGCGAAGCCTCGAGCAATCAGCCCCAGCATTTT.

Worth noting for this clone: Other DNA sequences in this specimen translate into the identical CDR3. The chain employs TRBV7-2 and TRBJ2-3, with TRBD2 identical over 10 bases. The CDR3 runs 15 residues. Germline V gene data show CDR1 as SGHTA and CDR2 as FQGNSA. The V segment lost 7 bases and the J segment 2 bases; nucleotides outside the gene matches: 6. CDR3 in amino acids: CASITTSGDTDTQYF. CDR3 DNA: TGTGCCAGCATTACTACTAGCGGGGACACAGATACGCAGTATTTT.

V gene TRBV19 combines with J gene TRBJ1-1, with D unclear. Trimming removed 3 bases at V and 5 bases at J, with 7 bases between. The CDR3 contains 12 residues. CDR1 LNHDA and CDR2 SQIVND come from the germline V gene (reference sequence). The CDR3 DNA sequence: TGTGCCAGTAGTATCGGTTTGACTGAAGCTTTCTTT. Protein: CASSIGLTEAFF.

The genes are TRBV6-5 and TRBJ2-7; 7 nucleotides line up with TRBD1. The V gene end was trimmed by 3 bases and the J gene end by 0 bases; junction bases not matched to a gene: 5. CDR3 length: 15 amino acids. From germline, CDR1 is MNHEY and CDR2 SVGAGI. The CDR3 bases are TGTGCCAGCAGTTATGTCGGGACAGTCTCCTACGAGCAGTACTTC. This encodes CASSYVGTVSYEQYF.

The V and J genes are TRBV7-9 and TRBJ2-7; 8 nucleotides line up with TRBD1. The J segment lost 1 base and the V segment lost 5 bases, leaving 7 bases of the junction unmatched. The V gene's germline CDR1 is SEHNR and CDR2 FQNEAQ (reference sequence). This CDR3 has 15 residues. In nucleotides, the CDR3 is TGTGCCAGCAGCGCACCCGGGACAGGTTCCTACGAGCAGTACTTC. It codes for CASSAPGTGSYEQYF.

V usage is TRBV6-6 and J usage is TRBJ2-7; D is perhaps TRBD2 (6 bases). The V end was cut by 7 bases, the J end by 4 bases, with 14 bases between. Germline CDR1 MNHNY, CDR2 SVGAGI (reference sequence). This CDR3 is built from 13 residues. The CDR3 coding sequence is TGTGCCAGCATCCGGGAGATGGGGTACGAGCAGTACTTC. Its translation: CASIREMGYEQYF.

The V and J genes are TRBV10-2 and TRBJ2-7, with 7 bases that match TRBD2. The CDR3 is made up of 16 amino acids. Germline V lookup: CDR1 WSHSY, CDR2 SAAADI. V shed 4 bases and J 2 bases; nucleotides not matched to a gene: 11. The CDR3 nucleotides read TGCGCCAGCAGTGGGACGGGGCGGGAGAGGCCCTACGAGCAGTACTTC. It yields the protein CASSGTGRERPYEQYF.

J is TRBJ1-5 and V is TRBV28; 9 bases align to TRBD1. J gave up 5 bases and V 2 bases, and 10 bases lay outside the gene matches. Germline loops: CDR1 MDHEN, CDR2 SYDVKM. The CDR3 sequence is 17 residues long. The DNA for the CDR3 is TGTGCCAGCAGTTTAACGCCCTGGGGGACAGGGCATCAGCCCCAGCATTTT. Protein: CASSLTPWGTGHQPQHF.

The genes are TRBV7-9 and TRBJ1-4; perhaps TRBD1 as D (5 bases). The CDR3 spans 14 residues. Germline V CDR1 and CDR2: SEHNR, FQNEAQ (reference sequence). The germline V and J ends were trimmed by 3 bases and 8 bases, with 13 bases remaining between them. CDR3 residues: CASSLGGEGEKLFF. Written as DNA, the CDR3 is TGTGCCAGCAGCTTGGGGGGTGAGGGGGAAAAACTGTTTTTT.

This clone has more than one count but fewer than ten. The rearrangement joins TRBV6-5 to TRBJ1-2, with a weak D call TRBD1 (5 bases). There are 14 residues in the CDR3. Per the germline V gene, CDR1 is MNHEY and CDR2 is SVGAGI. V lost 5 bases and J lost 2, with 12 bases in between. CDR3: CASSPQGANYGYTF. CDR3 DNA: TGTGCCAGCAGTCCTCAGGGCGCGAACTATGGCTACACCTTC.

V is TRBV5-5 and J is TRBJ2-5; maybe TRBD1 (6 bases). V was clipped by 1 base and J by 5 bases, with 15 bases between them. Germline CDR1 is SGHKS and CDR2 is YYEKEE (reference sequence). The CDR3 runs to 15 residues. As DNA, the CDR3 is TGTGCCAGCAGCTTGAAACAGGGTGTATGGGAGACCCAGTACTTC. Translating it yields CASSLKQGVWETQYF.

The rearrangement links TRBV11-2 to TRBJ2-2; TRBD2 agrees at 8 bases. With V trimmed by 5 bases and J by 5 bases, 10 bases remained unmatched. This CDR3 has 16 residues. The V gene's germline CDR1 is SGHAT and CDR2 FQNNGV. CDR3 nucleotide sequence: TGTGCCAGCAGCCACTCCGCGGGGGGAGTTACCGGGGAGCTGTTTTTT. Its protein product is CASSHSAGGVTGELFF.

This chain links TRBV28 with TRBJ2-5; D is possibly TRBD2 (7 bases). The germline V and J ends were trimmed by 4 bases and 2 bases, with 14 bases remaining between them. The germline V gene has CDR1 MDHEN and CDR2 SYDVKM. This CDR3 spans 15 amino acids. The CDR3 region is CASSWRGLGQETQYF. The DNA of the CDR3 is TGTGCCAGCAGTTGGCGGGGGCTTGGGCAAGAGACCCAGTACTTC. The full variable domain, its missing parts supplied by reference TRBV28 and TRBJ2-5, is DVKVTQSSRYLVKRTGEKVFLECVQDMDHENMFWYRQDPGLGLRLIYFSYDVKMKEKGDIPEGYSVSREKKERFSLILESASTNQTSMYLCASSWRGLGQETQYFGPGTRLLVL.

This rearrangement joins TRBV28 to TRBJ2-7, with TRBD2 identical over 11 bases. Trimming at V came to 7 bases and at J to 6 bases, leaving 8 bases not matched to a gene. The V gene's germline CDR1 is MDHEN and CDR2 SYDVKM. There are 14 residues in the CDR3. CDR3 DNA sequence: TGTGCCAGCACCTTACTAGCGGGAGTCGGCGAGCAGTACTTC. It translates to CASTLLAGVGEQYF.